The T cell receptor beta chain described here comes from a study of monozygotic twins with inflammatory bowel disease. Regarding the study as a whole: T cell subtypes that differed could not be told apart.

Total RNA, at roughly 3.5 ug, went into every TCR library. Following a re-call of the 5' RACE reads, TCRdb has one entry per CDR3 protein and lacks DNA. Its table lists some 160,000 distinct CDR3 sequences. CDR1 is DFQATT, CDR2 SNEGSKA, per germline (reference sequence). This CDR3 comprises 13 residues. As for this clonotype: Antigen specificity is unknown.

What was sequenced was blood. The V and J genes are TRBV20-1 and TRBJ2-5; TCRdb lists TRBD1, though no DNA is available to test this call. This sequence was found in a human donor with ulcerative colitis or Crohn's disease, or a healthy co-twin of an affected twin (not recorded which). CDR3 in amino acids: CSARGQGQETQYF.